Sequencing of this T cell receptor beta chain was carried out in a study of post-analysis software for immune sequencing data. Study-wide background: Patients with relapsing-remitting, secondary progressive and progressive-relapsing multiple sclerosis courses were all represented. Findings and limits, study-wide: Patients showed TRBV5-6, TRBV5-1 and TRBV20-1 among about five TRBV segments more frequent than in controls. By F measure, strong co-clustering occurred among samples prepared in the same batch.

Unique molecular identifiers tagged the TCR beta cDNA libraries. From roughly 1 to 10 million T cells, a few hundred thousand cDNA molecules were obtained. TCRdb re-analysed the PCR reads in MiXCR, keeping a single row per CDR3 protein. The table has hundreds of thousands of distinct CDR3 sequences, about 57% seen once; the top ten hold about 4.8%. The V end lost 5 bases, the J end lost 6 bases, and 13 bases lay between the germline ends. Per germline, CDR1 MNHEY and CDR2 SVGAGI. This CDR3 has 13 amino acids. This clonotype was counted a few times. The antigen is not known. The sequencing sample was made of blood. This clonotype originated in a girl aged 5 to 17 with multiple sclerosis. The rearrangement links TRBV6-5 to TRBJ1-2; D unresolved. CDR3 nucleotides: TGTGCCAGCAGTCGGCCCGGCGGAGATGGCTACACCTTC. This translates into CASSRPGGDGYTF.